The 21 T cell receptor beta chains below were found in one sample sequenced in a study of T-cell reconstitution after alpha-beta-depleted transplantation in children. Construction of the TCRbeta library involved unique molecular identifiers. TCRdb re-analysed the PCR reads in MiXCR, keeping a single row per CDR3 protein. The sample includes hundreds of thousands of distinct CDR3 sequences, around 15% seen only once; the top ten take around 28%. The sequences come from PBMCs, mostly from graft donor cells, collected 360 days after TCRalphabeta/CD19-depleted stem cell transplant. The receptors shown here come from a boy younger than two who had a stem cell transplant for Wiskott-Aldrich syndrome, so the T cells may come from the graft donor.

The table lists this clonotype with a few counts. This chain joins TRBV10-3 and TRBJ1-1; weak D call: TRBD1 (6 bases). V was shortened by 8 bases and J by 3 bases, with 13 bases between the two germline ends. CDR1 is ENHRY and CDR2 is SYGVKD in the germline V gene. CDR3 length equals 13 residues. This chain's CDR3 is CAIRSGADTEAFF. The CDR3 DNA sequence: TGTGCCATCCGGTCGGGGGCAGACACTGAAGCTTTCTTT.

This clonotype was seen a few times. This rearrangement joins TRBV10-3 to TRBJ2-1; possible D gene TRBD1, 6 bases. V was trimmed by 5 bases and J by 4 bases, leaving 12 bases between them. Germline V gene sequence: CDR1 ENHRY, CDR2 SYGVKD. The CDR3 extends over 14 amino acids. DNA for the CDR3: TGTGCCATCAGTCAACGGGACACATACAATGAGCAGTTCTTC. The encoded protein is CAISQRDTYNEQFF.

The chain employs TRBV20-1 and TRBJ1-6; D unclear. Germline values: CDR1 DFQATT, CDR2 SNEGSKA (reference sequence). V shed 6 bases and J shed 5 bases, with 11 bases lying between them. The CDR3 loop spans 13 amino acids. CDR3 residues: CSAVSWHNSPLHF. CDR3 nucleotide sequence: TGCAGTGCCGTAAGTTGGCATAATTCACCCCTCCACTTT.

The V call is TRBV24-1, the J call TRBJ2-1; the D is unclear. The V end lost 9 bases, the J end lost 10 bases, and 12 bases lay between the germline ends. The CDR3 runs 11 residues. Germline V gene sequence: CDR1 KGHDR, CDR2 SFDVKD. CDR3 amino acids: CATYFWYEQFF. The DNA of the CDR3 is TGTGCCACCTACTTTTGGTACGAGCAGTTCTTC.

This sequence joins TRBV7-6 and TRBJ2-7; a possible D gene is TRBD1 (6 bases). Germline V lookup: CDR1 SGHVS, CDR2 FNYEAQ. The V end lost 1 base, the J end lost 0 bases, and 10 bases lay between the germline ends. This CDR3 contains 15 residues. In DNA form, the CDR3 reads TGTGCCAGCAGCTTAGGTGGACAGCCCTCCTACGAGCAGTACTTC. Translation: CASSLGGQPSYEQYF. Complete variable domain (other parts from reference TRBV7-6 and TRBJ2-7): GAGVSQSPRYKVTKRGQDVALRCDPISGHVSLYWYRQALGQGPEFLTYFNYEAQQDKSGLPNDRFSAERPEGSISTLTIQRTEQRDSAMYRCASSLGGQPSYEQYFGPGTRLTVT.

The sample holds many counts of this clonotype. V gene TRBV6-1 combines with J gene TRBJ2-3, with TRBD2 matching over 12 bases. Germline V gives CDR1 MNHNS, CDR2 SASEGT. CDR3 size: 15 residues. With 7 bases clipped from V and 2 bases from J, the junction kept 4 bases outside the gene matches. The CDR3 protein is CASNRLAGATDTQYF. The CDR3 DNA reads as TGTGCCAGCAACCGACTAGCGGGAGCCACAGATACGCAGTATTTT.

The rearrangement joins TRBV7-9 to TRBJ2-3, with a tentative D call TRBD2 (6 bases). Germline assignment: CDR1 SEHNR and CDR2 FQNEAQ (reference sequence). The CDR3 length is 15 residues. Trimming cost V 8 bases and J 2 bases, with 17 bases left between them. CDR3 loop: CASGYGLPTTDTQYF. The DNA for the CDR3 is TGTGCCAGCGGTTACGGACTACCAACCACAGATACGCAGTATTTT.

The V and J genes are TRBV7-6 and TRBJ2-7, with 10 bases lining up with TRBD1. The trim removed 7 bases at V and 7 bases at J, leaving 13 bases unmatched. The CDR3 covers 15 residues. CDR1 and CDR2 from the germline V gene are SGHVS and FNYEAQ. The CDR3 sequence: CASTKGQGPLWEQYF. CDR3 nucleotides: TGTGCCAGCACCAAGGGACAGGGGCCTTTATGGGAGCAGTACTTC.

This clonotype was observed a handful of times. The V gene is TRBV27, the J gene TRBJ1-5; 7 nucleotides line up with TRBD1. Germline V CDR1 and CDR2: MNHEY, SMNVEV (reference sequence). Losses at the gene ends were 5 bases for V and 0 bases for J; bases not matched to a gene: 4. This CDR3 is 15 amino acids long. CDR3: CASSPRGSSNQPQHF. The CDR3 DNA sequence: TGTGCCAGCAGTCCCAGGGGGTCTAGCAATCAGCCCCAGCATTTT.

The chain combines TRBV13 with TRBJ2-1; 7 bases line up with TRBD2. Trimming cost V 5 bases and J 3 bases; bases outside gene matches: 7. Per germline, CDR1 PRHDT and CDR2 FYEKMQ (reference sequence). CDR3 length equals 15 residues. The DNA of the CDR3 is TGTGCCAGCAGCAAGACTAGCAAGATCTACAATGAGCAGTTCTTC. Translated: CASSKTSKIYNEQFF.

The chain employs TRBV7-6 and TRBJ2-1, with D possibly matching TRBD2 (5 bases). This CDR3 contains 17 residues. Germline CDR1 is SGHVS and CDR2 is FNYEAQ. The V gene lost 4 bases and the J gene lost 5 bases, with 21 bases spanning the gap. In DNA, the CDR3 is TGTGCCAGCAGCTCATTCCGAGGGAAGAACCCCAACAATGAGCAGTTCTTC. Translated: CASSSFRGKNPNNEQFF.

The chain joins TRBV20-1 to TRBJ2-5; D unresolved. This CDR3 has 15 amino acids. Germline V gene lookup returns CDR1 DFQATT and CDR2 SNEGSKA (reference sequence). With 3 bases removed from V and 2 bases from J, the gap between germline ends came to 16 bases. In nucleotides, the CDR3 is TGCAGTGCTAGGGCCCTCGACTCTCTTCAAGAGACCCAGTACTTC. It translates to CSARALDSLQETQYF.

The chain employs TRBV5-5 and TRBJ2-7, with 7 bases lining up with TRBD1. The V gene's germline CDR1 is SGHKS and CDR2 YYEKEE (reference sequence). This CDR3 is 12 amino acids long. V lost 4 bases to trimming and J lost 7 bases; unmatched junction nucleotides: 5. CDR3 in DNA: TGTGCCAGCAGCCCGGAGACAGGGGAGCAGTACTTC. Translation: CASSPETGEQYF. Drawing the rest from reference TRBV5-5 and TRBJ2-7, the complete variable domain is DAGVTQSPTHLIKTRGQQVTLRCSPISGHKSVSWYQQVLGQGPQFIFQYYEKEERGRGNFPDRFSARQFPNYSSELNVNALLLGDSALYLCASSPETGEQYFGPGTRLTVT.

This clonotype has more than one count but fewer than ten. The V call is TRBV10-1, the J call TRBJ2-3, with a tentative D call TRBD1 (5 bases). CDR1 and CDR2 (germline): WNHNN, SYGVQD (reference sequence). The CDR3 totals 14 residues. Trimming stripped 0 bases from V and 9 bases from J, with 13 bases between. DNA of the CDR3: TGCGCCAGCAGTGAGTCACAGGCCCGAGTAACGCAGTATTTT. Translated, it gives CASSESQARVTQYF.

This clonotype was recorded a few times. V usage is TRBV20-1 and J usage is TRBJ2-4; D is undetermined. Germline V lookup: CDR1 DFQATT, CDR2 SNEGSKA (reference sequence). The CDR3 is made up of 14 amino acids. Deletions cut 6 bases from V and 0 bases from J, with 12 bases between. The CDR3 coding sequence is TGCAGTGCCGCCTATCTATTAGCCAAAAACATTCAGTACTTC. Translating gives CSAAYLLAKNIQYF.

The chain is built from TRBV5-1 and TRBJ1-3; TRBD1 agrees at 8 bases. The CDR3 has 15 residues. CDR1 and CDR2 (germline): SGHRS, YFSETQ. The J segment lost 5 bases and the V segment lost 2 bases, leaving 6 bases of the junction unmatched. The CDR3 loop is CASSLSGQGRNTIYF. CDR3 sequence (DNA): TGCGCCAGCAGCTTATCTGGACAGGGAAGAAACACCATATATTTT. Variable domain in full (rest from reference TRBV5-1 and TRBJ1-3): KAGVTQTPRYLIKTRGQQVTLSCSPISGHRSVSWYQQTPGQGLQFLFEYFSETQRNKGNFPGRFSGRQFSNSRSEMNVSTLELGDSALYLCASSLSGQGRNTIYFGEGSWLTVV.

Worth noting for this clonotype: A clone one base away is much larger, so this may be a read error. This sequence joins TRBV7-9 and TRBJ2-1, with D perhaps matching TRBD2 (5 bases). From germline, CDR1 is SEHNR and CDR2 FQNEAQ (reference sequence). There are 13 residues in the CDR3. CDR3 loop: CASSLAGNNQQFF. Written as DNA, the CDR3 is TGTGCCAGCAGCTTAGCCGGGAACAATCAGCAGTTCTTC.

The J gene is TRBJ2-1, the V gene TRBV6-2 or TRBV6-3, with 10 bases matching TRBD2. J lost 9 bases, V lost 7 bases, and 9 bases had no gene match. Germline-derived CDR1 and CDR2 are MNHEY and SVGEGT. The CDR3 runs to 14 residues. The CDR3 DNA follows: TGTGCCAGCATTGAGCGGGAGGGCCGCAGTGAGCAGTTCTTC. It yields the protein CASIEREGRSEQFF.

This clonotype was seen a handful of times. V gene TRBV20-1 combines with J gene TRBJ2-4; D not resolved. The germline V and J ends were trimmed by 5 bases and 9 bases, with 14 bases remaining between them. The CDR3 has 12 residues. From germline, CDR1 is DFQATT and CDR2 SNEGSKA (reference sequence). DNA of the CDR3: TGCAGTGCTCTGGCTACCCTGGCCATTCAGTACTTC. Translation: CSALATLAIQYF.

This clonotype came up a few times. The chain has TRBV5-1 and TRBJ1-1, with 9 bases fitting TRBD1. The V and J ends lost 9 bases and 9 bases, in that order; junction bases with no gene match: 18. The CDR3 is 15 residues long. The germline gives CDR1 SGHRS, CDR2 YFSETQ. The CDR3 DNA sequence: TGCGCCAACCTCACAGGCGGGACAGGGCAGACACAAGCTTTCTTT. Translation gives CANLTGGTGQTQAFF.

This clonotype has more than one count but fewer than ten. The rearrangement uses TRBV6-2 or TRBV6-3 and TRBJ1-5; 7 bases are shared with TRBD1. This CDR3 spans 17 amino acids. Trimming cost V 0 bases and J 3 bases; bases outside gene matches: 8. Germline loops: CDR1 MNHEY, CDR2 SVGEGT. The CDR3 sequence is CASSYSRQGLFNQPQHF. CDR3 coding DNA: TGTGCCAGCAGTTACTCACGACAGGGCCTCTTCAATCAGCCCCAGCATTTT.